The T cell receptor beta chain under discussion was sequenced for a study of beta chain features in type 1 diabetes. By way of CD45RO/CCR7/CD25/CD127/CD95/CD27, the CD4+ regulatory, stem cell-like memory, central memory and naive cells were sorted. Study-level results: Among patients, naive, central memory and Treg TCRB repertoires appeared more similar than among healthy donors. In every one of the four CD4+ subsets, TCRB CDR3s were moderately but significantly shorter in Type 1 diabetes patients.

The length of the CDR3 is 17 residues. The ends lost 2 bases at V and 3 bases at J; junction bases unmatched: 10. The germline gives CDR1 KGHSH, CDR2 LQKENI. On this clone: What it binds is not known.

TCRB transcripts that were expressed got sequenced, as all of the isolated RNA had been reverse transcribed. Clones were sequenced by immunoSEQ multiplex PCR, and TCRdb holds only the in-frame ones, with some missing. Among about 360,000 clones, about 12% were seen once, and the ten largest hold more than 0.015%. Sequencing was done on a sample of naive CD4+ T cells from blood. The V call is TRBV18, the J call TRBJ1-1; 9 bases agree with TRBD1. The receptor comes from a man between 18 and 29 years old in good health. This CDR3 reads CASSPWDRAVTYTEAFF. CDR3 nucleotide sequence: TGTGCCAGCTCACCATGGGACAGGGCGGTGACGTACACTGAAGCTTTCTTT.